The present T cell receptor beta chain was sequenced within a study of cytomegalovirus exposure and HLA in healthy donors. This CDR3 has 13 residues. V lost 8 bases to trimming and J lost 2 bases, with 13 bases between them. Germline values: CDR1 MNHEY, CDR2 SVGAGI. In the PCR, 60 Vbeta and 13 Jbeta primers were used. Using immunoSEQ multiplex PCR, the repertoire was profiled, and TCRdb retains in-frame clones only, with some absent. The sample has 200,000 to 250,000 clones, around 89% seen once. The clonotype comes from a woman between 18 and 29 years old in good health and CMV-seronegative. This chain uses TRBV6-5 with TRBJ2-7, with a tentative D call TRBD1 (5 bases). The sequencing input was PBMCs. For the CDR3, the DNA is TGTGCCAGCCGGCCCGCAGGGCCCTACGAGCAGTACTTC. It translates to CASRPAGPYEQYF.